The present TCR beta chain was sequenced within a study of blood T cell repertoires in COVID-19. V dropped 5 bases and J dropped 0 bases, with 13 bases sitting between them. In germline, CDR1 is MNHEY, CDR2 SVGAGI. The CDR3 contains 15 residues. Sequencing used immunoSEQ multiplex PCR; TCRdb keeps in-frame clones, though not all of them. The repertoire consists of some 240,000 clones, with more than 75% occurring once and the leading ten covering around 11%. The chain joins TRBV6-5 to TRBJ2-5; D is perhaps TRBD2 (5 bases). This clonotype originated in a woman aged 55-69 years with active or convalescent COVID-19. Material: peripheral blood. DNA for the CDR3: TGTGCCAGCAGTCAATTCCGGGGAAACCAAGAGACCCAGTACTTC. Its protein is CASSQFRGNQETQYF.